This T cell receptor (beta chain) was observed in a study of shared clonotypes between healthy human individuals (TCRdb year 2020). About the full investigation: The cohort included three men and a couple of women between 18 and 49 years of age. For each donor, three plates each were used for CD4 naive and CD4 memory, two plates were used for CD8 naive, and one plate was used for CD8 memory. Blood TCR repertoires of a handful of healthy adults were deeply sequenced to estimate repertoire size and the extent of clonotype sharing between individuals. To increase sequencing depth and limit assay-specific biases, TCR repertoire library preparation and sequencing were carried out by different laboratories using diverse techniques. Each donor's leukapheresis produced roughly between about 0.9 and 9.5 billion PBMCs. Overall study outcomes, separate from this receptor: Because the study included a small number of donors, the genetic and exposure-history diversity represented was limited. Rarefaction of sorted-subset datasets indicated incomplete sequencing despite the large sequencing depth. Sampling was limited to blood, and TCR repertoires in tissue likely differ from TCR repertoires in blood. About 4.5% of naive CD4, 3% to 4% of naive CD8, approximately 2.2% of memory CD4, and 0.4% of memory CD8 clonotypes were shared across several donors. Naive subsets generally had larger estimated clonotype richness than memory subsets did. Higher generation probabilities were observed for clonotypes shared by all four sorted-subset donors than for non-shared clonotypes. Based on pairwise subsampling, the degree of clonotype sharing among donors was expected to be affected by sequencing depth.

TCR CDR3 regions were amplified from genomic DNA by multiplex PCR using the deep immunoSEQ assay. For each cell subset, the extracted genomic DNA was distributed evenly across all wells of several immunoSEQ 96-well plates, and each plate served as one replicate. Each replicate PCR for sorted subsets received about 220 ng genomic DNA, equal to roughly 30,000 T cell genomes. Purified libraries were measured with a Qubit 3.0 fluorometer, size-checked on a Bioanalyzer 2100, and measured again with the KAPA Library Quantification kit. Every immunoSEQ 96-well plate was sequenced on a separate single-read 150-cycle Illumina NextSeq 550 flow cell. Processing in the source paper ran as follows. Because the immunoSEQ output held only junctional sequences and lacked quality scores, the filtering could not match the filtering applied to full-length reads. Sequences were annotated with PyIR, a Python wrapper for IgBLAST v1.9, using IMGT germline references to assign V/J genes and CDR3. Reads were removed for weak V/J assignments (E-value above 1e-6), missing CDR3, stop codons, out-of-frame junctions, or ambiguous translated residues. V3J clonotypes were defined by identical inferred V gene, J gene, and CDR3 amino acid sequence. To compute the percentage overlap between repertoires, the number of shared unique clonotypes was divided by the size of the smaller repertoire. Three approaches were used to assess repertoire richness: RTK rarefaction, the Chao1 estimator, and Recon v2.1 estimates of unobserved clonotypes. OLGA was used to compute generation probabilities for all TCRbeta clonotypes that the gDNA method yielded from a handful of donors. TCRdb took this table from immuneACCESS and kept in-frame rearrangements with V and J called. Such tables lack part of the clones; where checked against another copy, unresolved V genes explain under half of the gap, and the rest is unexplained. The DNA gave D and trimming, while V, J and clone size come from that table. Counted in this sample were 2,500,000 or so clones; 80% to 95% of them appeared once. The top ten hold approximately 0.37% of the sample.

To note about this clone: It lacks a known antigen. No quality values exist for individual bases; no much larger clone is one base distant.

The CDR3 covers 15 residues, taking in both the cysteine and the phenylalanine. CDR3 DNA only is kept here, 45 bases in frame from base 1. V is pared back by 5 bases and J by 1 base, with 16 bases lying between the germline termini. In the germline V gene, CDR1 corresponds to SGHDT and CDR2 to YYEEEE. The donors were healthy, HIV-negative adults with no recently reported acute infections or vaccinations. Every donor was a Caucasian adult residing in Nashville, Tennessee, USA. CD4+ T cells were enriched by magnetic negative selection; naive cells were then positively selected on CD45RA, and the negative fraction formed the memory subset. Blood was obtained by leukapheresis, after which PBMCs were separated by Ficoll-Histopaque density gradient centrifugation and cryopreserved in liquid nitrogen vapor phase. Analytical flow cytometry was used to check the purity and quantity of each magnetically sorted T cell population. Each sorted fraction had its genomic DNA isolated and then quantified by UV absorbance on a Nanodrop 2000c.

Sequencing used naive CD4+ T cells from PBMCs. The cell subset or site label of this sample denotes: CD45RA+ positively selected. The chain is encoded by TRBV5-6 joined to TRBJ2-7; TRBD2 is possibly the D segment (7 matching bases). This sequence originates from a man in his late teens or twenties in good health. Some clones in this sample may be carry-over from other donors' samples. The nucleotide sequence reads as follows: TGTGCCAGCAGTTACGGGGGGCGAGAGTCCTACGAGCAGTACTTC. This encodes CASSYGGRESYEQYF.